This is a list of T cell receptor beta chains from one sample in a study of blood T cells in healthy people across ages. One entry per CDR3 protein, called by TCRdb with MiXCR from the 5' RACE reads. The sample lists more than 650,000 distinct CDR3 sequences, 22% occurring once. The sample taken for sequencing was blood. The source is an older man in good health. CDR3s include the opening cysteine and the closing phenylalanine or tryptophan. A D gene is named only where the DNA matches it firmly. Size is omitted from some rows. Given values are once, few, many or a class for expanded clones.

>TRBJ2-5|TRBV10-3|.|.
TGTGCCATCAGTGACTCCCCCGAGACCCAGTACTTC
CAISDSPETQYF
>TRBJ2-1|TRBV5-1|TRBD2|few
TGCGCCAGCAAGGCGGGAGAAAGGTCCTACAATGAGCAGTTCTTC
CASKAGERSYNEQFF
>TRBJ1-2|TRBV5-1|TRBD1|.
TGCGCCAGCAGCGTGGGGGACAGGCTCAAACTATATGGCTACACCTTC
CASSVGDRLKLYGYTF
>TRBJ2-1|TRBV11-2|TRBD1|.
TGTGCCAGCGTGATCACGGGTGGACAGGGGATCAATGAGCAGTTCTTC
CASVITGGQGINEQFF
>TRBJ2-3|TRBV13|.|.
TGTGCCAGCAGCTCGGTCGACCTGAGCACAGATACGCAGTATTTT
CASSSVDLSTDTQYF
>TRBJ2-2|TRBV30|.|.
TGTGCCTGGAGTGTTTACATGAACACCGGGGAGCTGTTTTTT
CAWSVYMNTGELFF
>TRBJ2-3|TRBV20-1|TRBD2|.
TGCAGTGCTAGAGAAATCGGGAGGGAGACAGATACGCAGTATTTT
CSAREIGRETDTQYF
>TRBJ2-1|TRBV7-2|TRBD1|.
TGTGCCAGCAGCTTGGTTCAGGGGGCTGGGAATGAGCAGTTCTTC
CASSLVQGAGNEQFF
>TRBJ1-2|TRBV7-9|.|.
TGTGCCAGCAGCAATCATACGGACTATGGCTACACCTTC
CASSNHTDYGYTF
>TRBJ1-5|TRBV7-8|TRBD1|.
TGTGCCAGCACCATAGGACAGGGGGATTCTCCTAGCAATCAGCCCCAGCATTTT
CASTIGQGDSPSNQPQHF
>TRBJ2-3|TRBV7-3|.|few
TGTGCCAGCAGCCGACGGGACGGTACAGATACGCAGTATTTT
CASSRRDGTDTQYF
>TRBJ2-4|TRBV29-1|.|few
TGCAGCGTTGAGGGGATGAACATTCAGTACTTC
CSVEGMNIQYF
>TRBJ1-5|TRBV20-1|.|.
TGCAGTGCTAGGCCAGGGGTAGGTCAGCCCCAGCATTTT
CSARPGVGQPQHF
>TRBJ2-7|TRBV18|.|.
TGTGCCAGCTCCAACGACAGATACGAGCAGTACTTC
CASSNDRYEQYF
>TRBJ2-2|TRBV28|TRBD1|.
TGTGCCAGCAGAGACAGGGTGTCCGGGGAGCTGTTTTTT
CASRDRVSGELFF
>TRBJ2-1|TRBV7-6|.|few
TGTGCCAGCAGCTTAGTGGTGGGGAAGTCGGCCCGTGAGCAGTTCTTC
CASSLVVGKSAREQFF
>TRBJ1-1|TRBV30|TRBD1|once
TGTGCCTGGACCCGACAGGGTTGGACTGAAGCTTTCTTT
CAWTRQGWTEAFF
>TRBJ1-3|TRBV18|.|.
TGTGCCAGCTCACCTGGGGGAAACACCATATATTTT
CASSPGGNTIYF
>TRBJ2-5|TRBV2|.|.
TGTGCCAGCACCAGGCAAAGCGGGCAAGAGACCCAGTACTTC
CASTRQSGQETQYF
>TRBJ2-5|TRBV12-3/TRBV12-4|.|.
TGTGCCAGCCTGGCGACAAACCAAGAGACCCAGTACTTC
CASLATNQETQYF
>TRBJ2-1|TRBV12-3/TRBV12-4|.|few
TGTGCCAGCAGAAAACGAATTAGCTCCTACAATGAGCAGTTCTTC
CASRKRISSYNEQFF
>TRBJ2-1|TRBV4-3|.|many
TGCGCCAGCAGCCACCTCCAGAGGAATGAGCAGTTCTTC
CASSHLQRNEQFF
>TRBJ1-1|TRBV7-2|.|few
TGTGCCAGCAGCTTATCGGTGGGTATCACTGAAGCTTTCTTT
CASSLSVGITEAFF
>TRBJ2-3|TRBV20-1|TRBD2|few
TGCAGTGCTCCACCGACTAGCAGCCCCACAGATACGCAGTATTTT
CSAPPTSSPTDTQYF
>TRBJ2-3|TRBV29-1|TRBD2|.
TGCAGCGTTGATGGTGGCGGGAGAGAAACAGATACGCAGTATTTT
CSVDGGGRETDTQYF
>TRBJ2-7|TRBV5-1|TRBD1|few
TGCGCCAGCAGCTTGGACTTACAGGGGAACGAGCAGTACTTC
CASSLDLQGNEQYF
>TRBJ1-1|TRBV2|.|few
TGTGCCAGCAGGGTCCGGGAGATTTCTGGGACTGAAGCTTTCTTT
CASRVREISGTEAFF
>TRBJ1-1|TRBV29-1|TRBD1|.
TGCAGCGTTGTGAAGGGGCAGGGGGCTAAGGAGGGTGGTTTCTTT
CSVVKGQGAKEGGFF
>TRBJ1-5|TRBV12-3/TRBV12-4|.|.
TGTGCCAGCCGGGACACTCTTAGCAATCAGCCCCAGCATTTT
CASRDTLSNQPQHF
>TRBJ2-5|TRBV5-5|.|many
TGTGCCAGCAGATTTCTCCCCGGGGGTAGGGAGACCCAGTACTTC
CASRFLPGGRETQYF
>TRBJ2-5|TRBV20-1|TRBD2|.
TGCAGTGCGGAATTGGGCCTAGCGGGACCCGAAGAGACCCAGTACTTC
CSAELGLAGPEETQYF
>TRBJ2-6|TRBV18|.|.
TGTGCCAGCTCACCACTGGACAGTTCCTCTGGGGCCAACGTCCTGACTTTC
CASSPLDSSSGANVLTF
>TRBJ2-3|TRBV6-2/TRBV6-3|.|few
TGTGCCAGCAGGGGAAGTGTGGATACGCAGTATTTT
CASRGSVDTQYF
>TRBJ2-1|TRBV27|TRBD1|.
TGTGCCAGCAGTAACCGGGACAGGGGGCGAAATGAGCAGTTCTTC
CASSNRDRGRNEQFF
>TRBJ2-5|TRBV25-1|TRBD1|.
TGTGCCAGCAGGCCTGGACAGGATAGAGTGGAGACCCAGTACTTC
CASRPGQDRVETQYF
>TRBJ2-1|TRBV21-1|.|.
TGTGCCAGCAGCAAAATGGACAGCTCCTACAATGAGCAGTTCTTC
CASSKMDSSYNEQFF
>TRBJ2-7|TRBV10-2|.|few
TGCGCCAGCAGTGTGCTCGGGGGTTCCTACGAGCAGTACTTC
CASSVLGGSYEQYF
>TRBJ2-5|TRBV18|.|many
TGTGCCAGTAGTCCGGGGATTCAAGAGACCCAGTACTTC
CASSPGIQETQYF
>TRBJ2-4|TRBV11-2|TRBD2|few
TGTGCCAGCAGCTTTCCTAGCGGGAGAATCGCCAAAAACATTCAGTACTTC
CASSFPSGRIAKNIQYF
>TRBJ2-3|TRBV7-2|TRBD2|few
TGTGCCAGCCTGAGGACTAGAGTCGCAGATACGCAGTATTTT
CASLRTRVADTQYF
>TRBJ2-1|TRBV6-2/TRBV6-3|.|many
TGTGCCAGCAACCAAGGGGCTGGGCAGTTCTTC
CASNQGAGQFF
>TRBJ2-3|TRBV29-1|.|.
TGCAGCGTCGCCGTTGGGGGGACAGATACGCAGTATTTT
CSVAVGGTDTQYF
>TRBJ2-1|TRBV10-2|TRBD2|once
TGCGCCAGCAGTTACCTCGCGGGAGCGGGGGGCTCCTACAATGAGCAGTTCTTC
CASSYLAGAGGSYNEQFF
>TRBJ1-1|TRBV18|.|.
TGTGCCAGCTCACCACCATCGAGGGGGGCTGAGATGAACACTGAAGCTTTCTTT
CASSPPSRGAEMNTEAFF
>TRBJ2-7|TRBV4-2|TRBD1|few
TGTGCCAGCAACCAAGGCGGGACAGGGAAATACGAGCAGTACTTC
CASNQGGTGKYEQYF
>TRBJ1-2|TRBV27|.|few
TGTGCCAGCAGCGCGACACTCGGAAGAGATGGCTACACCTTC
CASSATLGRDGYTF
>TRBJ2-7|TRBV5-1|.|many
TGCGCCAGCAGCTTGGGCGGCCAAACCTACGAGCAGTACTTC
CASSLGGQTYEQYF
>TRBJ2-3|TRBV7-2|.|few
TGTGCCAGCAGCTTATACACTCCACCGCAGTATTTT
CASSLYTPPQYF
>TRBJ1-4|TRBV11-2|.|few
TGTGCCAGCAGTTATGGCGGGTTGGACCTTAATGAAAAACTGTTTTTT
CASSYGGLDLNEKLFF
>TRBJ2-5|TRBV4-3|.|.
TGCGCCAGAACCAACAGGCTGGAAGAGACCCAGTACTTC
CARTNRLEETQYF
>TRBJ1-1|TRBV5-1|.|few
TGCGCCAGCAAGGAAGGGACTCCAAACACTGAAGCTTTCTTT
CASKEGTPNTEAFF
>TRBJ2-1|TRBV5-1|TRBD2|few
TGCGCCAGCAGCCCTCGGGTAGCGGGGGGACATGAGCAGTTCTTC
CASSPRVAGGHEQFF